This T cell receptor (beta chain) originates from a study of a mutant IDH1 vaccine in newly diagnosed glioma. Across the study: In some groups vaccination began 4-6 weeks post-radiotherapy; others received it with temozolomide. Earlier therapy was either radiotherapy, temozolomide, or both, and most got both. Sex distribution of treated patients was about 62% male and about 38% female; mean age was 40.4 years.

Described time point: week 47, end of study. A 20-mer mutant IDH1 peptide at 300 ug was injected subcutaneously with topical imiquimod. Patients came in for eight vaccinations, in weeks 1, 3, 5, 7, 11, 15, 19 and 23. Of note for this clone: Its antigen is unidentified.

The method was immunoSEQ multiplex PCR; TCRdb's version includes in-frame clones alone and lacks a portion of them. The table includes approximately 52,000 clones, over 75% detected once. V trimming: 0 bases; J trimming: 4 bases; junction bases outside the gene matches: 5. From germline, CDR1 is MGHRA and CDR2 YSYEKL. The CDR3 contains 15 residues. The source of this sequence is a woman between 35 and 50 years old with glioma. Some clones in this sample may be carry-over from other donors' samples. Sequenced here: PBMCs, sampled from a glioma patient whose treatment included an IDH1 peptide vaccine. V and J are TRBV4-1 and TRBJ1-2; 7 nucleotides match TRBD1. CDR3: CASSQDPNRGYGYTF. In nucleotides, the CDR3 is TGCGCCAGCAGCCAAGATCCGAACAGGGGCTATGGCTACACCTTC.